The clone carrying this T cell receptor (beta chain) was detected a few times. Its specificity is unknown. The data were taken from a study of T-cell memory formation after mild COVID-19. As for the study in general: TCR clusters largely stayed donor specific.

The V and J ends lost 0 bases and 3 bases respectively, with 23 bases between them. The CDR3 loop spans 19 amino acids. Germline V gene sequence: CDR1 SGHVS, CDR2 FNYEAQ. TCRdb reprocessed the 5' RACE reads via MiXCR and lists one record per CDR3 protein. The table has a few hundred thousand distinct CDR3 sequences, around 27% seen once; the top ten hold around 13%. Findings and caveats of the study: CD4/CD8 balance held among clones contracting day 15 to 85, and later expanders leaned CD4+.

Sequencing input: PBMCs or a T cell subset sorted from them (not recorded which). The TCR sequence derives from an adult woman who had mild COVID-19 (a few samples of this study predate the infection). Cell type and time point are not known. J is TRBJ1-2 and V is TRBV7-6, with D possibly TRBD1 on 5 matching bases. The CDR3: CASSLAIFQGKRPHYGYTF. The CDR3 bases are TGTGCCAGCAGCTTAGCTATCTTCCAGGGAAAAAGGCCTCACTATGGCTACACCTTC. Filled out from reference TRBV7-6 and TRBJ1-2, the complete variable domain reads GAGVSQSPRYKVTKRGQDVALRCDPISGHVSLYWYRQALGQGPEFLTYFNYEAQQDKSGLPNDRFSAERPEGSISTLTIQRTEQRDSAMYRCASSLAIFQGKRPHYGYTFGSGTRLTVV.